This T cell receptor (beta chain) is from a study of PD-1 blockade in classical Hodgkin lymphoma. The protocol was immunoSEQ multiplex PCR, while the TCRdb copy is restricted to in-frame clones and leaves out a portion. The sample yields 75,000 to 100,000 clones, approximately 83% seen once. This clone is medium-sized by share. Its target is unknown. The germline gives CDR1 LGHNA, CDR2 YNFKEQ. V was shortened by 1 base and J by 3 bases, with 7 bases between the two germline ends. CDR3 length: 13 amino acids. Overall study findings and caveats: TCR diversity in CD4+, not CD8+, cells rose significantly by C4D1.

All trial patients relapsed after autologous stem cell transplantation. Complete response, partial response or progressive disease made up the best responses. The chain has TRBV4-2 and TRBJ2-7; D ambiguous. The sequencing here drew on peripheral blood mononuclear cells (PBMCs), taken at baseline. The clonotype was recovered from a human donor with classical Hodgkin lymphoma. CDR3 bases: TGTGCCAGCAGCCAAGTACACCTCTACGAGCAGTACTTC. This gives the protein CASSQVHLYEQYF.